This passage covers 20 T cell receptor beta chains from one sample sequenced in a study of technical replicates of blood from a handful of donors. Libraries were prepared by immunoSEQ multiplex PCR; TCRdb keeps only in-frame clonotypes and omits some of them. Of over 55,000 clones listed, approximately 96% were seen once; the top ten hold around 0.2%. The sample was T cells isolated from PBMCs. Every receptor here comes from a human donor in good health.

The rearrangement links TRBV29-1 to TRBJ2-1; D may be TRBD1 (5 bases). V lost 1 base to trimming and J lost 2 bases, with 15 bases between them. The CDR3 consists of 16 residues. CDR1 is SQVTM, CDR2 ANQGSEA, per germline. In DNA form, the CDR3 reads TGCAGCGTTGAAGGGGCAGGGTGGGATCCCTACAATGAGCAGTTCTTC. Residues: CSVEGAGWDPYNEQFF.

This chain joins TRBV7-9 and TRBJ2-1, with 8 bases identical to TRBD2. Germline V gene lookup returns CDR1 SEHNR and CDR2 FQNEAQ (reference sequence). The CDR3 loop spans 13 amino acids. V dropped 2 bases and J dropped 9; count of bases not matched to a gene: 3. CDR3 region: CASSLSGGLEQFF. The CDR3 DNA follows: TGTGCCAGCAGCTTATCGGGAGGGCTTGAGCAGTTCTTC.

The chain uses TRBV4-1 and TRBJ2-7; TRBD2 agrees at 8 bases. With 2 bases clipped from V and 2 bases from J, the junction kept 8 bases outside the gene matches. Germline CDR1 reads MGHRA; CDR2 reads YSYEKL. The CDR3 extends over 16 amino acids. The CDR3 region has the DNA TGCGCCAGCAGCCAAACAAAGACTAGCGCTCCCTACGAGCAGTACTTC. Amino acids: CASSQTKTSAPYEQYF.

The chain links TRBV10-3 to TRBJ1-5; D ambiguous. The CDR3 has 13 amino acids. Germline V gene lookup returns CDR1 ENHRY and CDR2 SYGVKD. V dropped 0 bases and J dropped 5 bases, with 5 bases sitting between them. The CDR3 loop reads CAISESGDQPQHF. CDR3 nucleotide sequence: TGTGCCATCAGTGAGTCGGGCGATCAGCCCCAGCATTTT.

The chain joins TRBV10-3 to TRBJ1-2; tentatively, D is TRBD1 (5 bases). Trimming removed 5 bases at V and 1 base at J, with 14 bases between. This CDR3 is 15 amino acids long. Germline loops: CDR1 ENHRY, CDR2 SYGVKD. Here the CDR3 reads CAISRQTSDNYGYTF. The CDR3 DNA reads TGTGCCATCAGTCGACAGACGTCGGATAACTATGGCTACACCTTC.

V gene TRBV4-1 combines with J gene TRBJ2-1; D is possibly TRBD2 (6 bases). Germline V gene lookup returns CDR1 MGHRA and CDR2 YSYEKL. This CDR3 is 16 amino acids long. V shed 1 base and J shed 2 bases, with 12 bases lying between them. The CDR3, as DNA: TGCGCCAGCAGCCAAGGCTACGGGGGAGCCTACAATGAGCAGTTCTTC. Its protein is CASSQGYGGAYNEQFF.

J is TRBJ1-2 and V is TRBV18, with 8 bases fitting TRBD1. CDR3 size: 14 residues. Germline V gene sequence: CDR1 KGHSH, CDR2 LQKENI. Losses at the gene ends were 6 bases for V and 8 bases for J; bases not matched to a gene: 11. In nucleotides, the CDR3 is TGTGCCAGCTCGCTGACAGGGGATCGGTTCGGCTACACCTTC. It yields the protein CASSLTGDRFGYTF.

This clone was observed a single time. The chain has TRBV11-2 and TRBJ1-6; the D is unclear. From germline, CDR1 is SGHAT and CDR2 FQNNGV. The CDR3 loop spans 15 amino acids. The germline V and J ends were trimmed by 6 bases and 7 bases, with 16 bases remaining between them. DNA for the CDR3: TGTGCCAGCAGGGATCCGAGGACTAAGAATTCACCCCTCCACTTT. Residues: CASRDPRTKNSPLHF.

This rearrangement joins TRBV5-6 to TRBJ1-4; tentative D call: TRBD1 (6 bases). The V gene's germline CDR1 is SGHDT and CDR2 YYEEEE. This CDR3 has 16 amino acids. Trimming removed 6 bases at V and 3 bases at J, with 18 bases between. The CDR3 nucleotides are TGTGCCAGCACCCCTGGGGGGGGCTGGTCTAATGAAAAACTGTTTTTT. It yields the protein CASTPGGGWSNEKLFF.

This clone has only a few counts. V is TRBV6-1 and J is TRBJ1-2; 7 nucleotides match TRBD1. Trimming cost V 9 bases and J 6 bases; bases outside gene matches: 4. This CDR3 region has 11 residues. Looked up from germline, CDR1 is MNHNS and CDR2 is SASEGT. The CDR3 bases are TGTGCCAGTTTGAGGGGGCATGGCTACACCTTC. Encoded protein: CASLRGHGYTF.

This clone was found once. The rearrangement uses TRBV1 and TRBJ1-3; the listed D gene, TRBD1, was not tested against the DNA. TRBV1 is a pseudogene. The CDR3 runs 11 residues. Here the CDR3 reads CTSSQDRAIYF. CDR3 sequence (DNA): TGCACCAGCAGCCAAGACAGGGCCATATATTTT.

The chain links TRBV5-1 to TRBJ2-5; the match to TRBD2 covers 9 bases. Looked up from germline, CDR1 is SGHRS and CDR2 is YFSETQ. V gave up 7 bases and J gave up 5 bases; unmatched junction bases: 9. The CDR3 is made up of 14 amino acids. The CDR3 loop reads CASSGSGSGETQYF. The DNA of the CDR3 is TGCGCCAGCTCGGGTAGCGGGAGTGGGGAGACCCAGTACTTC.

The chain employs TRBV2 and TRBJ2-1, with TRBD2 matching 12 bases. Germline lookup yields CDR1 SNHLY and CDR2 FYNNEI. J gave up 4 bases and V 4 bases, and 14 bases lay outside the gene matches. There are 19 residues in the CDR3. CDR3 bases: TGTGCCAGCAGTGTAATAATCGGTGGGCTAGCGGGGGGGTACAATGAGCAGTTCTTC. Its protein is CASSVIIGGLAGGYNEQFF.

V and J are TRBV27 and TRBJ1-1, with a weak D call TRBD1 (6 bases). Trimming removed 0 bases from V and 3 bases from J, with 8 bases in between. The CDR3 covers 14 residues. In germline, CDR1 is MNHEY, CDR2 SMNVEV (reference sequence). CDR3 region: CASSLSYRDTEAFF. The CDR3 bases are TGTGCCAGCAGTTTATCATACAGGGACACTGAAGCTTTCTTT.

The genes are TRBV27 and TRBJ1-1; D unresolved. V was pared by 4 bases and J by 1 base, with 10 bases between. CDR3 length equals 14 residues. Germline CDR1 and CDR2: MNHEY and SMNVEV (reference sequence). CDR3 DNA sequence: TGTGCCAGCAGTTGGGAGAGGACGAACACTGAAGCTTTCTTT. It encodes CASSWERTNTEAFF.

The chain employs TRBV7-9 and TRBJ1-2; 9 bases match TRBD1. CDR1 is SEHNR, CDR2 FQNEAQ, per germline (reference sequence). CDR3 size: 14 residues. The trim removed 5 bases at V and 6 bases at J, leaving 7 bases unmatched. The CDR3 DNA sequence: TGTGCCAGCAGCCCGACAGGGGGAACTCATGGCTACACCTTC. As protein: CASSPTGGTHGYTF.

In DNA form, the CDR3 reads TGCGCCAGCAGCCAAGGTCTAGCGGGAGATCCCTACAATGAGCAGTTCTTC. This encodes CASSQGLAGDPYNEQFF. V and J are TRBV4-1 and TRBJ2-1, with 10 positions matching TRBD2. The CDR3 spans 17 residues. With V trimmed by 1 base and J by 2 bases, 5 bases remained unmatched. The V gene's germline CDR1 is MGHRA and CDR2 YSYEKL.

This chain links TRBV30 with TRBJ2-3, with 7 bases that match TRBD1. Germline V gene data show CDR1 as GTSNPN and CDR2 as SVGIG (reference sequence). The CDR3 is made up of 13 amino acids. V lost 8 bases and J lost 6; bases outside the gene matches: 11. The CDR3 coding sequence is TGTGCCCTCCCTCGACAGGGACGCGATACGCAGTATTTT. Its translation is CALPRQGRDTQYF.

The V call is TRBV5-1, the J call TRBJ1-2, with 10 nucleotides matching TRBD1. Germline loops: CDR1 SGHRS, CDR2 YFSETQ. V trimming: 4 bases; J trimming: 4 bases; junction bases outside the gene matches: 13. The CDR3 has 17 residues. The CDR3 region is CASSAWTGGGFLYGYTF. DNA of the CDR3: TGCGCCAGCAGCGCCTGGACAGGGGGAGGATTTCTCTATGGCTACACCTTC.

The chain employs TRBV28 and TRBJ2-2; 8 bases fit TRBD2. The germline gives CDR1 MDHEN, CDR2 SYDVKM. This CDR3 contains 19 residues. After removal of 6 bases from V and 1 base from J, the junction contained 16 bases not matched to a gene. The CDR3 spells CASSTPGGGTRGNTGELFF. DNA for the CDR3: TGTGCCAGCAGCACCCCCGGGGGGGGGACCAGGGGGAACACCGGGGAGCTGTTTTTT.